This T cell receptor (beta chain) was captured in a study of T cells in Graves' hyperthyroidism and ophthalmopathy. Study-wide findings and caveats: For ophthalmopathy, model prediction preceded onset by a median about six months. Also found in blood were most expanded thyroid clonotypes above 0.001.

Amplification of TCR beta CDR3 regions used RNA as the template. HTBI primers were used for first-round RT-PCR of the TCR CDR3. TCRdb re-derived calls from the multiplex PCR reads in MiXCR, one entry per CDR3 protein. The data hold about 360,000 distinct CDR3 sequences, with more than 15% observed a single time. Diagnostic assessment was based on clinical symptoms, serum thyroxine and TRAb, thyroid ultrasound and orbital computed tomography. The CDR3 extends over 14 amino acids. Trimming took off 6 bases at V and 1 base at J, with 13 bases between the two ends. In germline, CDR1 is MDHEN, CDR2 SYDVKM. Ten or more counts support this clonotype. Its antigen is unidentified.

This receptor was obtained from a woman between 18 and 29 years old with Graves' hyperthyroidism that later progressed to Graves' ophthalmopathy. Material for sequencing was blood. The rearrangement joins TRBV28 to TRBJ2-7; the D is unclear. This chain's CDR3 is CASRAPGKSYEQYF. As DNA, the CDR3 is TGTGCCAGCAGAGCCCCAGGAAAATCCTACGAGCAGTACTTC.